This T cell receptor (beta chain) was identified during a study of beta chain features in type 1 diabetes. Sequencing targeted expressed TCRB transcripts, as all isolated RNA had been reverse transcribed. Sequencing was performed with immunoSEQ multiplex PCR; in TCRdb, only in-frame clones are kept and a portion is missing. This table holds 20,000 to 30,000 clones, nearly 70% found once. V lost 7 bases, J lost 5 bases, and 18 bases stayed unmatched. The CDR3 contains 18 residues. Per the germline V gene, CDR1 is SEHNR and CDR2 is FQNEAQ (reference sequence). Sequencing used Tregs from blood. The genes are TRBV7-9 and TRBJ2-2; 8 positions match TRBD2. The clonotype originates from a woman between 40 and 50 years old in good health. The CDR3, as DNA: TGTGCCAGCACCTTTTTCAGCGGGGGCCGGTGGAGTACCGGGGAGCTGTTTTTT. The encoded protein is CASTFFSGGRWSTGELFF.